A single sample is the source of the 19 T cell receptor beta chains below, sequenced in a study of T-cell reconstitution after alpha-beta-depleted transplantation in children. The library targeted TCRbeta and was prepared with unique molecular identifiers. TCRdb called the PCR reads again in MiXCR, with one record for every CDR3 protein. The sample has 150,000 to 250,000 distinct CDR3 sequences; 5.5% to 7% are singletons. Sequencing used PBMCs, obtained before TCRalphabeta/CD19-depleted stem cell transplant. The receptors come from a girl under two years old with combined immunodeficiency, due to receive a stem cell transplant.

In its sample, this clonotype was seen many times. V gene TRBV13 combines with J gene TRBJ1-2, with D tentatively TRBD1 (5 bases). The CDR3 runs 13 residues. Trimming cost V 2 bases and J 6 bases, with 10 bases left between them. Looked up from germline, CDR1 is PRHDT and CDR2 is FYEKMQ (reference sequence). In nucleotides, the CDR3 is TGTGCCAGCAGCTTACGCGACAGTCATGGCTACACCTTC. It yields the protein CASSLRDSHGYTF.

This clonotype appeared many times. V and J are TRBV7-8 and TRBJ2-1; 7 nucleotides align to TRBD2. The germline CDR1 and CDR2 sequences are SGHVS and FQNEAQ. With V trimmed by 0 bases and J by 2 bases, 4 bases remained unmatched. CDR3 length: 16 amino acids. The DNA of the CDR3 is TGTGCCAGCAGCTTAGCCCTGACTAGCCCCTACAATGAGCAGTTCTTC. Its protein product is CASSLALTSPYNEQFF.

Ten or more counts support this clonotype. This chain joins TRBV10-3 and TRBJ2-7, with D possibly called TRBD1 or TRBD2 (5 bases each). The CDR3 length is 15 residues. With 3 bases removed from V and 6 bases from J, the gap between germline ends came to 18 bases. Germline CDR1 ENHRY, CDR2 SYGVKD. As DNA, the CDR3 is TGTGCCATCAGTGAAACTGGTCGGGGCTACGTCGAGCAGTACTTC. It codes for CAISETGRGYVEQYF.

The CDR3 spells CSVVPGRYGYTF. CDR3 coding DNA: TGCAGCGTTGTTCCGGGGAGGTATGGCTACACCTTC. The rearrangement joins TRBV29-1 to TRBJ1-2; no definite D call. The length of the CDR3 is 12 residues. V lost 4 bases to trimming and J lost 5 bases, with 11 bases between them. The germline V gene encodes CDR1 SQVTM and CDR2 ANQGSEA. The complete variable domain, with remaining parts taken from reference TRBV29-1 and TRBJ1-2, reads SAVISQKPSRDICQRGTSLTIQCQVDSQVTMMFWYRQQPGQSLTLIATANQGSEATYESGFVIDKFPISRPNLTFSTLTVSNMSPEDSSIYLCSVVPGRYGYTFGSGTRLTVV.

In this sample, this clonotype turned up many times. This chain links TRBV5-1 with TRBJ2-3; 9 nucleotides agree with TRBD2. This CDR3 spans 15 amino acids. V was clipped by 4 bases and J by 2 bases; unmatched bases: 5. CDR1 SGHRS and CDR2 YFSETQ come from the germline V gene. CDR3 bases: TGCGCCAGCAGCATGACTAGCGGTTTCACAGATACGCAGTATTTT. Its protein is CASSMTSGFTDTQYF.

This clonotype was seen more than once but under ten times. The V gene is TRBV20-1, the J gene TRBJ2-7; possibly TRBD2 for D (5 bases). Trimming left V 1 base short and J 4 bases short, with 17 bases between. Germline loops: CDR1 DFQATT, CDR2 SNEGSKA (reference sequence). The CDR3 totals 15 residues. In DNA, the CDR3 is TGCAGTGCTAGAGGGCTAGCCGGAGGAGTATACGAGCAGTACTTC. It encodes CSARGLAGGVYEQYF.

This clonotype appeared a few times. A junction boundary mismatches the germline segment, possibly from a read error. This chain joins TRBV20-1 and TRBJ2-5; the match to TRBD2 covers 16 bases. Germline values: CDR1 DFQATT, CDR2 SNEGSKA (reference sequence). The CDR3 covers 17 residues. The CDR3 protein is CCARVAGLAGGPGTQYF. DNA of the CDR3: TGCTGTGCTAGAGTAGCGGGACTAGCGGGGGGGCCGGGGACCCAGTACTTC.

The V call is TRBV4-3, the J call TRBJ2-3; 7 nucleotides match TRBD2. Germline V gene data show CDR1 as LGHNA and CDR2 as YSLEER. Germline trimming cut 0 bases from V and 12 bases from J; bases unmatched to any gene: 6. The CDR3 totals 13 residues. Written as DNA, the CDR3 is TGCGCCAGCAGCCAAGATCTCGGCGGGAGCCAGTATTTT. Translation gives CASSQDLGGSQYF.

On this clonotype: A much larger clone is a single base away; this may be a read error. The J gene is TRBJ2-5, the V gene TRBV6-2 or TRBV6-3; weak D call: TRBD2 (5 bases). The CDR3 runs 15 residues. V was cut by 2 bases and J by 9 bases, with 19 bases left in between. Germline V CDR1 and CDR2: MNHEY, SVGEGT. CDR3 residues: CASSYGFGETEAQYF. CDR3 sequence (DNA): TGTGCCAGCAGTTACGGATTTGGCGAAACGGAGGCCCAGTACTTC.

This clonotype was recorded at least ten times. The chain joins TRBV12-5 to TRBJ2-1; 7 nucleotides agree with TRBD2. After removal of 4 bases from V and 3 bases from J, the junction contained 0 bases not matched to a gene. Germline V gives CDR1 LGHNT, CDR2 FRNRAP. The CDR3 extends over 13 amino acids. CDR3 protein: CASGSGGYNEQFF. In nucleotides, the CDR3 is TGTGCTAGTGGTTCGGGGGGCTACAATGAGCAGTTCTTC. Based on the CDR3 plus reference TRBV12-5 and TRBJ2-1, the full variable domain is DARVTQTPRHKVTEMGQEVTMRCQPILGHNTVFWYRQTMMQGLELLAYFRNRAPLDDSGMPKDRFSAEMPDATLATLKIQPSEPRDSAVYFCASGSGGYNEQFFGPGTRLTVL.

This clonotype came up many times. The genes are TRBV29-1 and TRBJ2-5, with TRBD2 matching over 10 bases. The CDR3 sequence is 14 residues long. Germline CDR1 is SQVTM and CDR2 is ANQGSEA. The V gene end was trimmed by 0 bases and the J gene end by 4 bases; junction bases not matched to a gene: 2. The CDR3 region is CSVEDWTSGETQYF. The CDR3, as DNA: TGCAGCGTTGAAGACTGGACTAGCGGAGAGACCCAGTACTTC.

This clonotype was observed at least ten times. The gene calls are TRBV20-1 and TRBJ2-5; D could derive from TRBD1 or TRBD2 (5 bases each). There are 15 residues in the CDR3. Between the trimmed V and J ends, which lost 0 bases and 4 bases, there was a span of 15 bases. Per germline, CDR1 DFQATT and CDR2 SNEGSKA (reference sequence). DNA of the CDR3: TGCAGTGCTAGAGATCTTGGCAGTGGGGGAGAGACCCAGTACTTC. Its protein is CSARDLGSGGETQYF.

This clonotype was recorded at least ten times. The V gene is TRBV12-3 or TRBV12-4, the J gene TRBJ1-2, with 10 bases fitting TRBD1. With 1 base clipped from V and 6 bases from J, the junction kept 2 bases outside the gene matches. The CDR3 sequence is 14 residues long. The CDR3 reads CASSLGQGAHGYTF. The CDR3 DNA reads as TGTGCCAGCAGTTTAGGACAGGGGGCCCATGGCTACACCTTC.

This clonotype was counted many times. The gene calls are TRBV20-1 and TRBJ2-4; perhaps TRBD1 as D (6 bases). V was cut by 4 bases and J by 0 bases, with 16 bases left in between. The CDR3 totals 16 residues. Germline V gives CDR1 DFQATT, CDR2 SNEGSKA (reference sequence). The CDR3 is CSATRPGALAKNIQYF. For the CDR3, the DNA is TGCAGTGCTACAAGGCCAGGGGCCTTAGCCAAAAACATTCAGTACTTC.

The chain links TRBV5-1 to TRBJ1-1; maybe TRBD1 (6 bases). Germline CDR1 is SGHRS and CDR2 is YFSETQ. The CDR3 has 15 amino acids. The ends were cut back, 0 bases at V and 1 base at J, with 10 bases in the middle. CDR3 sequence: CASSLAGGANTEAFF. Written as DNA, the CDR3 is TGCGCCAGCAGCTTGGCCGGGGGGGCGAACACTGAAGCTTTCTTT.

This clonotype has at least ten counts. CDR3 nucleotides: TGTGCCAGCAGCCTTAGCGGGGGGGCCGGCAATGAGCAGTTCTTC. Its translation: CASSLSGGAGNEQFF. The V and J genes are TRBV13 and TRBJ2-1; 11 nucleotides agree with TRBD2. The CDR3 sequence is 15 residues long. J gave up 6 bases and V 5 bases, and 6 bases lay outside the gene matches. Germline V gene data show CDR1 as PRHDT and CDR2 as FYEKMQ (reference sequence).

This clonotype showed up many times. The chain links TRBV12-3 or TRBV12-4 to TRBJ2-3; the D call may be TRBD1 or TRBD2 (5 bases each). This CDR3 spans 17 amino acids. Between the trimmed V and J ends, which lost 1 base and 0 bases, there was a span of 14 bases. The CDR3 loop reads CASSLENRRSSTDTQYF. The DNA of the CDR3 is TGTGCCAGCAGTTTAGAAAACAGGAGGTCTAGCACAGATACGCAGTATTTT.

V and J are TRBV20-1 and TRBJ2-1, with 7 bases fitting TRBD2. Germline CDR1 and CDR2: DFQATT and SNEGSKA (reference sequence). This CDR3 region has 15 residues. V trimming: 5 bases; J trimming: 0 bases; junction bases outside the gene matches: 7. CDR3 nucleotide sequence: TGCAGTGCTCTGGGCGGGAGTGGCTCCTACAATGAGCAGTTCTTC. As protein: CSALGGSGSYNEQFF.

This clonotype was observed many times. The chain combines TRBV28 with TRBJ2-6; maybe TRBD2 (5 bases). The CDR3 is 14 amino acids. Trimming pared 3 bases from V and 3 bases from J, leaving 6 bases between. Germline V lookup: CDR1 MDHEN, CDR2 SYDVKM. CDR3 loop: CASSFRGGANVLTF. The CDR3 DNA follows: TGTGCCAGCAGTTTCCGGGGTGGGGCCAACGTCCTGACTTTC.